This entry lists 7 T cell receptor beta chains sequenced from one sample in a study of T cells after yellow fever vaccination. MiXCR, applied by TCRdb to the 5' RACE reads, yields one record per CDR3 protein. This table has tens of thousands of distinct CDR3 sequences, approximately 6.9% appearing once. The sample in question was CD8+ T cells sorted from PBMCs, obtained about 5 days after the first yellow fever vaccination. The receptor set was obtained from a man aged 18 to 30 who received the YFV17D yellow fever vaccine.

The gene calls are TRBV7-9 and TRBJ1-1; D remains unclear. This CDR3 contains 13 residues. The V gene lost 7 bases and the J gene lost 1 base, with 10 bases spanning the gap. The germline V gene encodes CDR1 SEHNR and CDR2 FQNEAQ (reference sequence). As DNA, the CDR3 is TGTGCCAGCACACCCCCCGGGAACACTGAAGCTTTCTTT. Its translation: CASTPPGNTEAFF.

This clonotype was found many times. The V call is TRBV11-2, the J call TRBJ2-7, with 9 positions matching TRBD1. V trimming: 1 base; J trimming: 2 bases; junction bases outside the gene matches: 6. The CDR3 length is 16 residues. Germline-derived CDR1 and CDR2 are SGHAT and FQNNGV. The CDR3, as DNA: TGTGCCAGCAGCTTAGCCAGGGACAGGGAGGCCTACGAGCAGTACGTC. It translates to CASSLARDREAYEQYV.

This chain connects TRBV7-9 to TRBJ1-5; D is perhaps TRBD1 (6 bases). CDR1 is SEHNR and CDR2 is FQNEAQ in the germline V gene (reference sequence). Trimming removed 1 base at V and 4 bases at J, with 8 bases between. The CDR3 loop spans 14 amino acids. The CDR3: CASSLVQGNQPQHF. The CDR3 nucleotides read TGTGCCAGCAGCTTAGTACAGGGTAATCAGCCCCAGCATTTT.

This clonotype was counted between two and nine times. The chain combines TRBV7-8 with TRBJ2-5, with 8 bases identical to TRBD2. This CDR3 spans 15 amino acids. V shed 6 bases and J 3 bases; nucleotides not matched to a gene: 9. Germline V gene data show CDR1 as SGHVS and CDR2 as FQNEAQ. CDR3 sequence (DNA): TGTGCCAGCAGTTCCCGAAGGACTAGCAAAGAGACCCAGTACTTC. Encoded protein: CASSSRRTSKETQYF. The entire variable domain, with the rest obtained from reference TRBV7-8 and TRBJ2-5, is as follows: GAGVSQSPRYKVAKRGQDVALRCDPISGHVSLFWYQQALGQGPEFLTYFQNEAQLDKSGLPSDRFFAERPEGSVSTLKIQRTQQEDSAVYLCASSSRRTSKETQYFGPGTRLLVL.

The chain recombines TRBV5-6 with TRBJ1-5; D perhaps matches TRBD1 (6 bases). Germline V gives CDR1 SGHDT, CDR2 YYEEEE. This CDR3 region has 18 residues. Between the trimmed V and J ends, which lost 3 bases and 4 bases, there was a span of 23 bases. As DNA, the CDR3 is TGTGCCAGCAGCTCCTCTGGGGCAGGGGTCTACTTGAATCAGCCCCAGCATTTT. It encodes CASSSSGAGVYLNQPQHF.

This clonotype was seen ten or more times. V is TRBV4-3 and J is TRBJ1-1; no clear D. V lost 5 bases, J lost 4 bases, and 11 bases lay in between. CDR3 size: 13 residues. Germline V gene lookup returns CDR1 LGHNA and CDR2 YSLEER. As DNA, the CDR3 is TGCGCCAGCAGCTCCCGGTTGGGCACTGAAGCTTTCTTT. It yields the protein CASSSRLGTEAFF.

CDR3 amino acids: CASSFRPGQGQGEKLFF. The CDR3 DNA follows: TGTGCCAGCAGCTTCCGCCCGGGACAGGGGCAAGGTGAAAAACTGTTTTTT. The V gene is TRBV7-6, the J gene TRBJ1-4, with TRBD1 matching over 10 bases. The J segment lost 7 bases and the V segment lost 3 bases, leaving 11 bases of the junction unmatched. This CDR3 has 17 amino acids. The germline CDR1 and CDR2 sequences are SGHVS and FNYEAQ.